Each of the 2 T cell receptor beta chains below was sequenced from the same sample in a study of T cells after yellow fever vaccination. TCRdb itself ran the 5' RACE reads through MiXCR, one entry per CDR3 protein. The sample records fewer than 450,000 distinct CDR3 sequences, roughly 8.3% being singletons. The sequencing here drew on PBMCs, taken approximately 40 days after the first yellow fever vaccination. The receptor source for this set is a man in his late teens or twenties who received the YFV17D yellow fever vaccine.

In this sample, this clonotype turned up a few times. The chain joins TRBV12-3 or TRBV12-4 to TRBJ2-7; the D gene could be TRBD1 or TRBD2 (5 bases each). V was cut by 6 bases and J by 7 bases, with 22 bases left in between. The CDR3 has 15 residues. Here the CDR3 DNA reads TGTGCCAGCAGCTACCTCAGGGAACACACGGGGGAGCAGTACTTC. This translates into CASSYLREHTGEQYF.

This rearrangement joins TRBV5-5 to TRBJ1-2; 8 positions match TRBD1. The CDR3 totals 17 residues. Germline assignment: CDR1 SGHKS and CDR2 YYEKEE (reference sequence). Trimming removed 3 bases from V and 2 bases from J; junction bases left unmatched: 12. This CDR3 reads CASSYLSTWTGNYGYTF. CDR3 sequence (DNA): TGTGCCAGCAGCTACCTTTCCACTTGGACAGGGAACTATGGCTACACCTTC.